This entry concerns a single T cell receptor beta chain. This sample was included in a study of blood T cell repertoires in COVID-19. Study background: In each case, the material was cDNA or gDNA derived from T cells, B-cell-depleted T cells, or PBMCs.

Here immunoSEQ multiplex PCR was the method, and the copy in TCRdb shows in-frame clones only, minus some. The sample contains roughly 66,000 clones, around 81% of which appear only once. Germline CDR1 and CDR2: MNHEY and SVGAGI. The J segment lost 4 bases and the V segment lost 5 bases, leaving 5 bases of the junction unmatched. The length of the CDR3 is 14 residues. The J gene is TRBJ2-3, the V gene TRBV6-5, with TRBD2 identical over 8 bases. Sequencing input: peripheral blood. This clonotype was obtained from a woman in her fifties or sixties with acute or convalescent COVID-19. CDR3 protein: CASSPGGPPDTQYF. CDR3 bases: TGTGCCAGCAGTCCGGGGGGGCCCCCAGATACGCAGTATTTT.